This TCR beta chain comes out of a study of shared clonotypes between healthy human individuals. None of the donors, who were healthy HIV-negative adults, had recently had acute infections or vaccinations. The study, taken as a whole, reports: Some clonotypes were shared by all four sorted-subset donors, while others were not shared. The non-shared ones had lower generation probabilities than the shared ones. Memory subsets had estimated richness that was generally smaller than that of naive subsets.

Germline-derived CDR1 and CDR2 are MNHNS and SASEGT. V was pared by 7 bases and J by 6 bases, with 5 bases of the junction left unmatched. CDR3 length: 13 amino acids. As concerns this clone: What it recognizes is unknown.

Original processing notes: Because ImmunoSEQ provided only junction sequences with no quality scores, the filtering differed. This table comes from immunoSEQ multiplex PCR, and its TCRdb copy is limited to in-frame clones, with some not included. Clone size and the V and J calls come from that table; the DNA yielded D and trimming. Among about 1.5 million clones listed, around 95% were seen once. This chain connects TRBV6-1 to TRBJ1-5, with TRBD1 matching 8 bases. Sequences were obtained from naive CD4+ T cells sorted from blood. Subset denoted: CD45RA+ positively selected. The origin of this receptor is a man aged 30 to 45 in good health. The DNA of the CDR3 is TGTGCCAGCATTACAGGGGGAACTCAGCCCCAGCATTTT. Protein sequence: CASITGGTQPQHF.